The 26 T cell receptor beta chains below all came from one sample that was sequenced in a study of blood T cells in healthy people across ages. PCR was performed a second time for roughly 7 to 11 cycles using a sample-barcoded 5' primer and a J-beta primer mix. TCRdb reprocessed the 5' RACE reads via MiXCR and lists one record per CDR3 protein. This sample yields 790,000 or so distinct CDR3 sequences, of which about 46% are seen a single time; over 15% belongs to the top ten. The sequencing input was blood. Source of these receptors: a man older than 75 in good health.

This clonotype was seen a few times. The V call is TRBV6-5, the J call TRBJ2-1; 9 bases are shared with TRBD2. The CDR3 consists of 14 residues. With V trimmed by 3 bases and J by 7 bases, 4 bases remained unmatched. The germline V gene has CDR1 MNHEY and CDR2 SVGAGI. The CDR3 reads CASSYSGRTNEQFF. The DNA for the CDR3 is TGTGCCAGCAGTTATAGCGGGAGAACGAATGAGCAGTTCTTC.

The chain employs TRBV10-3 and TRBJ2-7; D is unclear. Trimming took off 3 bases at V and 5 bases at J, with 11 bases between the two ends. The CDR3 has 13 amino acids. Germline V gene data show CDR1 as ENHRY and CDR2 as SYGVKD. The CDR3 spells CAISDTDANEQYF. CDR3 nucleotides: TGTGCCATCAGTGATACGGACGCAAACGAGCAGTACTTC.

The CDR3 protein is CSVAGHPNYGYTF. The CDR3, as DNA: TGCAGCGTGGCGGGACATCCGAACTATGGCTACACCTTC. The chain links TRBV29-1 to TRBJ1-2, with D perhaps TRBD1 (6 bases). The germline V gene encodes CDR1 SQVTM and CDR2 ANQGSEA. The length of the CDR3 is 13 residues. Trimming left V 6 bases short and J 2 bases short, with 13 bases between.

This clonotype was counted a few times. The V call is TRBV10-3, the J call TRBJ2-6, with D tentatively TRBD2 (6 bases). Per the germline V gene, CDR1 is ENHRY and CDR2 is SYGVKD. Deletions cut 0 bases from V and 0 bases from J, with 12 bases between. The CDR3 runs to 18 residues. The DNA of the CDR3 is TGTGCCATCAGTGAGTCGGGGGGTTTTGACTCTGGGGCCAACGTCCTGACTTTC. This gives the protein CAISESGGFDSGANVLTF.

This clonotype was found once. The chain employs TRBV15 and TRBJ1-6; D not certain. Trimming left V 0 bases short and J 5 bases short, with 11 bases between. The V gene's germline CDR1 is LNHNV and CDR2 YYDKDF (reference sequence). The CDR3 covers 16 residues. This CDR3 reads CATSRDYNPNNSPLHF. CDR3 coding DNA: TGTGCCACCAGCAGAGATTATAACCCCAATAATTCACCCCTCCACTTT.

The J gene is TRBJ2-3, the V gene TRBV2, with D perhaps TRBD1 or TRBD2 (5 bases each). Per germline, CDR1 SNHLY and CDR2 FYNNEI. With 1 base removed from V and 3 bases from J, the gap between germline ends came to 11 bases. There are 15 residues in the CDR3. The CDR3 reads CASSEGDRGTDTQYF. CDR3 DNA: TGTGCCAGCAGTGAAGGGGACCGAGGAACAGATACGCAGTATTTT.

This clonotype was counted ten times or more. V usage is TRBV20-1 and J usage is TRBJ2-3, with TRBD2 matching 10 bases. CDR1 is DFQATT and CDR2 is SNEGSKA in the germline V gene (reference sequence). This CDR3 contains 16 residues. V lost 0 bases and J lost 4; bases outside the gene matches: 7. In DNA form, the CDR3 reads TGCAGTGCTAGAGATAGGATAGCGGGAGGTGCAGATACGCAGTATTTT. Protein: CSARDRIAGGADTQYF.

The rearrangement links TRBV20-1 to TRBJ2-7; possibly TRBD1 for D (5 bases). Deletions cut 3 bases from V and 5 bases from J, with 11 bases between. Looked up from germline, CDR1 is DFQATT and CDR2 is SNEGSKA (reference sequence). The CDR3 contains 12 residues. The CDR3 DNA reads TGCAGTGCTAGTCAGGGCCCCAACGAGCAGTACTTC. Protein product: CSASQGPNEQYF.

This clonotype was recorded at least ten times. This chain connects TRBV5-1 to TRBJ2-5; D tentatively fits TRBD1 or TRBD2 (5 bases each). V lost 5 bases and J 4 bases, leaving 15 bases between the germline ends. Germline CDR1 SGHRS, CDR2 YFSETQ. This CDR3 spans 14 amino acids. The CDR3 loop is CASRGVGAGETQYF. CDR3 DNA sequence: TGCGCCAGCAGAGGGGTCGGGGCGGGAGAGACCCAGTACTTC. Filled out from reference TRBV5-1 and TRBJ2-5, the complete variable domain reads KAGVTQTPRYLIKTRGQQVTLSCSPISGHRSVSWYQQTPGQGLQFLFEYFSETQRNKGNFPGRFSGRQFSNSRSEMNVSTLELGDSALYLCASRGVGAGETQYFGPGTRLLVL.

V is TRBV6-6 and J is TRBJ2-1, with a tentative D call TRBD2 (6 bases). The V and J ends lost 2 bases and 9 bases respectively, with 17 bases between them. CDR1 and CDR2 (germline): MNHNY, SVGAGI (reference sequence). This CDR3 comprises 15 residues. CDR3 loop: CASSYAYADYSEQFF. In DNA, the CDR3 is TGTGCCAGCAGTTACGCCTACGCGGACTATAGTGAGCAGTTCTTC.

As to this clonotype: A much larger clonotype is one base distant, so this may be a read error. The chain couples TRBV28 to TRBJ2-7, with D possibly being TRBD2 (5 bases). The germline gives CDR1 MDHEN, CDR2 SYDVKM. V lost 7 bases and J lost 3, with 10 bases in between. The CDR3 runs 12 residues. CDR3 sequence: CASKTGDYEQYF. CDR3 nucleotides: TGTGCCAGCAAAACCGGGGACTACGAGCAGTACTTC.

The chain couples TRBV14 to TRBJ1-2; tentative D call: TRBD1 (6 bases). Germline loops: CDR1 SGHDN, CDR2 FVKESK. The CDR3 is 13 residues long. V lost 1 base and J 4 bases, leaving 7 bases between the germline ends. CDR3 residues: CASSQGQVYGYTF. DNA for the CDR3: TGTGCCAGCAGCCAAGGACAGGTCTATGGCTACACCTTC.

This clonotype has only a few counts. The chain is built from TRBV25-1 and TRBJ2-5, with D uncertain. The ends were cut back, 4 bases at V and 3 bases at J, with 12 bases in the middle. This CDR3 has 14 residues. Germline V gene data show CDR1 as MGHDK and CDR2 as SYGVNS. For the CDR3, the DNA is TGTGCCAGCAGTGCTAACTCGCCTAAAGAGACCCAGTACTTC. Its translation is CASSANSPKETQYF.

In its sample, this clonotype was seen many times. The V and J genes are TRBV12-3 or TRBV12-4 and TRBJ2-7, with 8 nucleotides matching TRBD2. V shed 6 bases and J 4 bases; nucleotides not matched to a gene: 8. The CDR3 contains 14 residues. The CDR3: CASSLRGGRYEQYF. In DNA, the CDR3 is TGTGCCAGCAGCTTACGAGGCGGGAGGTACGAGCAGTACTTC.

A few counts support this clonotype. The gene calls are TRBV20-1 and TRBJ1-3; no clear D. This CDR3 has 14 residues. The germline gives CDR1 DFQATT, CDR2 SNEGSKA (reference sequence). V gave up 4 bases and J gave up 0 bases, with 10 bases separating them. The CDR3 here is CSANTGTSGNTIYF. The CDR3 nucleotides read TGCAGTGCTAATACGGGAACCTCTGGAAACACCATATATTTT.

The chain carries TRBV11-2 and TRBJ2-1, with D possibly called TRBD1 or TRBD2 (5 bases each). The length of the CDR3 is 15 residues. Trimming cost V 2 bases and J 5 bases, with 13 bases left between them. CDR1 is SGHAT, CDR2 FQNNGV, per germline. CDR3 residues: CASSLSVGAHNEQFF. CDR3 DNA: TGTGCCAGCAGCTTATCTGTCGGGGCGCACAATGAGCAGTTCTTC.

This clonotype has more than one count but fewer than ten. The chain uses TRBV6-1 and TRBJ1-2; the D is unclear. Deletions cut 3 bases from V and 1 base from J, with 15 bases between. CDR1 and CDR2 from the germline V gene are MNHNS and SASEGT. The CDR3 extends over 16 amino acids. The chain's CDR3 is CASSDRVGISNYGYTF. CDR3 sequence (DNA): TGTGCCAGCAGTGATCGGGTGGGGATTAGTAACTATGGCTACACCTTC.

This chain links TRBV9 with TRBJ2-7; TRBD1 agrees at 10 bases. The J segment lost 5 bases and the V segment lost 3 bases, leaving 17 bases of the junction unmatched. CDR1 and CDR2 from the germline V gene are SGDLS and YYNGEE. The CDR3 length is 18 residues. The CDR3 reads CASSDDRGLYVVGDEQYF. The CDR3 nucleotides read TGTGCCAGCAGCGACGACAGGGGGCTTTACGTTGTTGGCGACGAGCAGTACTTC. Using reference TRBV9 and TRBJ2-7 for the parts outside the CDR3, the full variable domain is DSGVTQTPKHLITATGQRVTLRCSPRSGDLSVYWYQQSLDQGLQFLIQYYNGEERAKGNILERFSAQQFPDLHSELNLSSLELGDSALYFCASSDDRGLYVVGDEQYFGPGTRLTVT.

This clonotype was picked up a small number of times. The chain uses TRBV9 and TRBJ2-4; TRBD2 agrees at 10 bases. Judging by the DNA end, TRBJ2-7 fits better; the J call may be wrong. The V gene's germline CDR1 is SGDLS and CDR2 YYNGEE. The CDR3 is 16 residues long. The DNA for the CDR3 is TGTGCCAGCAGCGTAGATTCAGCGGGAGGGCTTTACGAGCAGTACTTC. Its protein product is CASSVDSAGGLYEQYF.

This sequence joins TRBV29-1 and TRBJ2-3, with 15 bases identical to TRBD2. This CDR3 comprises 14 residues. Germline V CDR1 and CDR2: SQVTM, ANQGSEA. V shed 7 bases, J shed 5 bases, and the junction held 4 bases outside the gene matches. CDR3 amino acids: CSAWTSGGGDTQYF. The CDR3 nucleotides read TGCAGCGCATGGACTAGCGGGGGGGGAGATACGCAGTATTTT.

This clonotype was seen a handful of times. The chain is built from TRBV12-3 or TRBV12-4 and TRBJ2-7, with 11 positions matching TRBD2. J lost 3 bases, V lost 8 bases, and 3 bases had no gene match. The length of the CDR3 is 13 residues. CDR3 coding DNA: TGTGCCAGCGGACTAGCGGGCATCTACGAGCAGTACTTC. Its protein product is CASGLAGIYEQYF.

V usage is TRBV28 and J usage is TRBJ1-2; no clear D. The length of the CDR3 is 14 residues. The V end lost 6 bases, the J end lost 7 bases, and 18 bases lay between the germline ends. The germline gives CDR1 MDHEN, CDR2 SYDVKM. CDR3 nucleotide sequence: TGTGCCAGCAGCTCAGGAGCGGGTTCTCTTGGCTACACCTTC. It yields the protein CASSSGAGSLGYTF.

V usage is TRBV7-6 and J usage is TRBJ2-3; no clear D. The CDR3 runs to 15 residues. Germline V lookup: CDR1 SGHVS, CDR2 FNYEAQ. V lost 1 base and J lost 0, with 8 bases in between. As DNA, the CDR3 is TGTGCCAGCAGCTTAGTTCCGGCGAGCACAGATACGCAGTATTTT. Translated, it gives CASSLVPASTDTQYF.

The CDR3 coding sequence is TGTGCCAGCATCAAAAATCGGGACAGCTACACAGATACGCAGTATTTT. Protein: CASIKNRDSYTDTQYF. V gene TRBV12-3 or TRBV12-4 combines with J gene TRBJ2-3; TRBD1 agrees at 7 bases. Trimming cost V 7 bases and J 2 bases; bases outside gene matches: 12. This CDR3 region has 16 residues.

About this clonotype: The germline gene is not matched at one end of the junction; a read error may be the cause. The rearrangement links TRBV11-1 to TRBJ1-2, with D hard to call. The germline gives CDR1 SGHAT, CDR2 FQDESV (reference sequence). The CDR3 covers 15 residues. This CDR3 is CTSSLALAYGGGYTF. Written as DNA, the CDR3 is TGTACCAGCAGCTTAGCGCTAGCCTACGGTGGTGGCTACACCTTC.

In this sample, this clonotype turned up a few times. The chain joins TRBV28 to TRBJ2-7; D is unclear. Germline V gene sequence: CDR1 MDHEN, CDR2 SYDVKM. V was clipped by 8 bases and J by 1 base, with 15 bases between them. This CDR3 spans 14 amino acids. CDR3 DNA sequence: TGTGCCAGCGGGTCGGTGGGGTTTTCCTACGAGCAGTACTTC. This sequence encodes CASGSVGFSYEQYF.